This TCR beta chain was recovered during a study of vaccination and CD4 T cells after COVID-19. The treatment was: roughly ten-day PBMC culture with coronavirus spike peptide pools or control peptides (ViraFEST assay). Peptide-pool expansion of antigen-specific T cells preceded TCR sequencing in ViraFEST. CDR1 SGHVS and CDR2 FNYEAQ come from the germline V gene. With V trimmed by 1 base and J by 7 bases, 9 bases remained unmatched. The CDR3 loop spans 15 amino acids. Concerning this clonotype itself: Its cognate antigen is unknown.

The study sequenced cultured CD4+ T cell DNA using the Oncomine TCR Beta short-read assay. TCRdb used MiXCR to reprocess the PCR reads, holding one entry per CDR3 protein. The profile shows tens of thousands of distinct CDR3 sequences, roughly two thirds of them singletons. The sequencing here drew on CD4+ T cells from blood, cultured in vitro, taken after SARS-CoV-2 vaccination. The J gene is TRBJ2-7, the V gene TRBV7-6; TRBD1 matches 8 bases. The source is a human donor who received a COVID-19 vaccine. DNA for the CDR3: TGTGCCAGCAGCTTAGTTCAGGACAGGGCTGGTGAGCAGTACTTC. It specifies CASSLVQDRAGEQYF.